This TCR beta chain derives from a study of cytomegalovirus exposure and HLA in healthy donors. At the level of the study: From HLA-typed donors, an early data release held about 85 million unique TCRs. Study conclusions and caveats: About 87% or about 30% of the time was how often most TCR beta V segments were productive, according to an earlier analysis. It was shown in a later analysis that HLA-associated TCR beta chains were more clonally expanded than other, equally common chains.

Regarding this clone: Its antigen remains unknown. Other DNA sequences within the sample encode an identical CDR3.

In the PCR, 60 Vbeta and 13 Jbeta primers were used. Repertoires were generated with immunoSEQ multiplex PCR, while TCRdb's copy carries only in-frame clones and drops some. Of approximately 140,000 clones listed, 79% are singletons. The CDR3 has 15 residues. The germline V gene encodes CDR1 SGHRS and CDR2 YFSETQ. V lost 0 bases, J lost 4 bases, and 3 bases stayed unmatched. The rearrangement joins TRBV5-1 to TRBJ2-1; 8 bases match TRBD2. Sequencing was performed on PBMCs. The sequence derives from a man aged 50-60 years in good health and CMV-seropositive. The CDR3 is CASSLGLAGYNEQFF. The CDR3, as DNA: TGCGCCAGCAGCTTGGGTCTAGCGGGTTACAATGAGCAGTTCTTC.